This T cell receptor beta chain appears in the sequencing data of a study of blood T cell repertoires in COVID-19. Study-level information: Samples of COVID-19 (acute and convalescent) were obtained from the United States, Italy and Spain. T cells, B-cell-depleted T cells, or PBMCs provided the cDNA or gDNA that served as material.

This clone was seen only once. Germline lookup yields CDR1 WSHSY and CDR2 SAAADI. Trimming took 3 bases from V and 15 from J, leaving 21 bases between them. The CDR3 contains 14 residues. Original data processing: It was from reference gene primer amplification that nucleated cell counts were estimated. Method: immunoSEQ multiplex PCR; TCRdb's copy keeps in-frame clones and lacks some. D and trimming were read from the DNA, whereas the V and J calls and clone size are those reported in that table. The profile shows hundreds of thousands of clones, 80% to 90% of them singletons. Seattle patient enrollment occurred during active infection, with longitudinal follow-up thereafter.

The sequence derives from a man aged 18-30 years with COVID-19, enrolled during active disease. The J gene is TRBJ2-1, the V gene TRBV10-2; tentatively, D is TRBD2 (6 bases). Input material: peripheral blood. The DNA of the CDR3 is TGCGCCAGCAGTGATCCGGGCCTACGCGGGGATCCGTTCTTC. This sequence encodes CASSDPGLRGDPFF.